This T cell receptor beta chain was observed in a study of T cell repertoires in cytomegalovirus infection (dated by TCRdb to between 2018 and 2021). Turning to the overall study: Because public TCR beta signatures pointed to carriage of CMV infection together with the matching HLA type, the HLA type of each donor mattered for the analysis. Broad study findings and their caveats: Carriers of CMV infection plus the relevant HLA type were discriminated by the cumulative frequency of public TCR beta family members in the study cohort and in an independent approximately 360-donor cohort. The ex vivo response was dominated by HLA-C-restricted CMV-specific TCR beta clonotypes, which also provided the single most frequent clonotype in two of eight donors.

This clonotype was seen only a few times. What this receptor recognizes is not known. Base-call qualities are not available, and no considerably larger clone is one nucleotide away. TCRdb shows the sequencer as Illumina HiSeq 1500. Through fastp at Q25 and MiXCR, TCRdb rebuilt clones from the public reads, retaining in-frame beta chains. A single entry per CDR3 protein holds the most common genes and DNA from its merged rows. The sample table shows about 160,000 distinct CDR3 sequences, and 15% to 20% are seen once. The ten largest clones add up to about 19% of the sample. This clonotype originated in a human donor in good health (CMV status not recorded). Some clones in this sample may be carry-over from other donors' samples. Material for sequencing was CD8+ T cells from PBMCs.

The CDR3 here reads CASSEDFATDTQYF. DNA sequence: TGTGCCAGCAGTGAGGACTTTGCGACAGATACGCAGTATTTT. This receptor chain uses TRBV6-1 and TRBJ2-3; the best D guess is TRBD2, with 5 bases matching. Between the V and J ends, shortened by 3 bases and 3 bases respectively, the junction contains 10 bases. The germline V gene encodes CDR1 MNHNS and CDR2 SASEGT. The CDR3 contains 14 residues, cysteine and phenylalanine counted. Solely the CDR3 DNA is kept, with 42 bases framed from the first base.